The next 25 T cell receptor beta chains were all read from a single sample in a study of low-dose radiotherapy and immunotherapy resistance in tumors (dated by TCRdb to between 2022 and 2023). This specimen's time point label, per the study, means: before trial treatment. Reads for this sample came from an Illumina HiSeq 2500. First-strand cDNA was synthesized with Superscript III and a set of TRAV- and TRBV-specific primers, covering both TCRalpha and TCRbeta chains. A roughly 20-cycle PCR with Phusion amplified the TCRs, pairing a constant-region primer with the adapter that was attached to the V primers. TCRdb handled the public reads itself, with Q25 trimming in fastp and clone calling in MiXCR, and kept productive beta chains. Each CDR3 protein gets just one entry, which takes the most common genes and DNA from the rows behind it. The sample profile shows 40,000 or so distinct CDR3 sequences; roughly 31% of them were found once. The ten largest clonotypes hold 3.7% of the sample.

Sequencing used PBMCs, obtained before treatment. These receptors were collected from a male donor with gallbladder cancer.

In regard to this clonotype: The junction does not match germline at one end; this may be a read error. The rearrangement uses TRBV5-1 and TRBJ2-1, with 9 bases lining up with TRBD2. This CDR3 has 14 residues. Germline CDR1 SGHRS, CDR2 YFSETQ. CDR3 residues: CAGSVGTSNNEQFF. CDR3 bases: TGCGCCGGCAGCGTCGGGACTAGCAACAATGAGCAGTTCTTC. The complete variable domain, with remaining parts taken from reference TRBV5-1 and TRBJ2-1, reads KAGVTQTPRYLIKTRGQQVTLSCSPISGHRSVSWYQQTPGQGLQFLFEYFSETQRNKGNFPGRFSGRQFSNSRSEMNVSTLELGDSALYLCAGSVGTSNNEQFFGPGTRLTVL.

The chain combines TRBV7-2 with TRBJ1-5; 11 bases match TRBD1. This CDR3 has 15 residues. The ends lost 5 bases at V and 9 bases at J; junction bases unmatched: 9. The V gene's germline CDR1 is SGHTA and CDR2 FQGNSA. CDR3 loop: CASSAGQGASRPQHF. CDR3 in DNA: TGTGCCAGCAGCGCCGGACAGGGGGCTTCTCGGCCCCAGCATTTT. The complete variable domain, with remaining parts taken from reference TRBV7-2 and TRBJ1-5, reads GAGVSQSPSNKVTEKGKDVELRCDPISGHTALYWYRQSLGQGLEFLIYFQGNSAPDKSGLPSDRFSAERTGGSVSTLTIQRTQQEDSAVYLCASSAGQGASRPQHFGDGTRLSIL.

This clonotype was recorded at least ten times. V and J are TRBV7-7 and TRBJ2-3, with D tentatively TRBD2 (5 bases). CDR3 length: 15 amino acids. Trimming removed 2 bases from V and 4 bases from J, with 13 bases in between. Germline V gene sequence: CDR1 SSHAT, CDR2 FNYEAQ (reference sequence). The CDR3 sequence: CASSLIGDGADTQYF. The CDR3 nucleotides read TGTGCCAGCAGCTTAATCGGGGATGGCGCAGATACGCAGTATTTT.

This chain connects TRBV7-2 to TRBJ1-4; weak D call: TRBD1 (5 bases). The germline CDR1 and CDR2 sequences are SGHTA and FQGNSA. Trimming removed 5 bases at V and 4 bases at J, with 11 bases between. The CDR3 covers 14 residues. The CDR3 protein is CASSDRQINEKLFF. The CDR3 DNA is TGTGCCAGCAGCGATAGACAGATTAATGAAAAACTGTTTTTT. Based on the CDR3 plus reference TRBV7-2 and TRBJ1-4, the full variable domain is GAGVSQSPSNKVTEKGKDVELRCDPISGHTALYWYRQSLGQGLEFLIYFQGNSAPDKSGLPSDRFSAERTGGSVSTLTIQRTQQEDSAVYLCASSDRQINEKLFFGSGTQLSVL.

This clonotype was detected many times. The rearrangement joins TRBV7-2 to TRBJ2-7; D unresolved. The V end lost 1 base, the J end lost 3 bases, and 16 bases lay between the germline ends. The CDR3 totals 16 residues. Germline V gene sequence: CDR1 SGHTA, CDR2 FQGNSA. CDR3 sequence (DNA): TGTGCCAGCAGCTTAGATGTGGATAAGGGTAGCTACGAGCAGTACTTC. Translating it yields CASSLDVDKGSYEQYF. The full variable domain, completed using reference TRBV7-2 and TRBJ2-7, is GAGVSQSPSNKVTEKGKDVELRCDPISGHTALYWYRQSLGQGLEFLIYFQGNSAPDKSGLPSDRFSAERTGGSVSTLTIQRTQQEDSAVYLCASSLDVDKGSYEQYFGPGTRLTVT.

The CDR3: CASSLNAPQAGSGNTIYF. The CDR3 DNA sequence: TGTGCCAGCAGCTTGAATGCCCCGCAGGCCGGCTCTGGAAACACCATATATTTT. This chain uses TRBV7-2 with TRBJ1-3, with unresolved D. The CDR3 is 18 amino acids. Trimming removed 3 bases from V and 0 bases from J, with 18 bases in between. CDR1 and CDR2 (germline): SGHTA, FQGNSA.

This chain joins TRBV19 and TRBJ2-3; D uncertain. This CDR3 comprises 12 residues. The V gene's germline CDR1 is LNHDA and CDR2 SQIVND (reference sequence). With 4 bases removed from V and 2 bases from J, the gap between germline ends came to 4 bases. The CDR3 region has the DNA TGTGCCAGTAGTACCGTCACAGATACGCAGTATTTT. It is translated as CASSTVTDTQYF.

This clonotype was detected ten times or more. A junction end diverges from the germline sequence, so it may reflect a read error. J is TRBJ1-2 and V is TRBV29-1; D gene uncertain. Germline lookup yields CDR1 SQVTM and CDR2 ANQGSEA. The length of the CDR3 is 12 residues. CDR3 in amino acids: CSVEGLNYGYTF. CDR3 coding DNA: TGCAGCGTAGAAGGCCTTAACTATGGCTACACCTTC.

This clonotype was counted ten times or more. J is TRBJ1-4 and V is TRBV19; D not certain. CDR3 size: 15 residues. The V gene lost 4 bases and the J gene lost 3 bases, with 12 bases spanning the gap. Looked up from germline, CDR1 is LNHDA and CDR2 is SQIVND (reference sequence). The CDR3 reads CASSTFFGSNEKLFF. The CDR3 DNA follows: TGTGCCAGTAGTACCTTCTTCGGTTCTAATGAAAAACTGTTTTTT. The entire variable domain, with the rest obtained from reference TRBV19 and TRBJ1-4, is as follows: DGGITQSPKYLFRKEGQNVTLSCEQNLNHDAMYWYRQDPGQGLRLIYYSQIVNDFQKGDIAEGYSVSREKKESFPLTVTSAQKNPTAFYLCASSTFFGSNEKLFFGSGTQLSVL.

This clonotype was seen only a few times. The chain joins TRBV25-1 to TRBJ2-7, with a weak D call TRBD2 (7 bases). CDR1 is MGHDK, CDR2 SYGVNS, per germline. The CDR3 runs 13 residues. Trimming removed 8 bases from V and 1 base from J, with 12 bases in between. The CDR3 DNA reads TGTGCCAGCGGGGGGGGCAGGTCCTACGAGCAGTACTTC. The encoded protein is CASGGGRSYEQYF.

This clonotype was recorded many times. The rearrangement links TRBV19 to TRBJ2-1; D perhaps matches TRBD1 (6 bases). The CDR3 sequence is 15 residues long. The V gene's germline CDR1 is LNHDA and CDR2 SQIVND (reference sequence). The V end was cut by 6 bases, the J end by 0 bases, with 12 bases between. The CDR3 sequence is CASSLTGGSYNEQFF. In DNA form, the CDR3 reads TGTGCCAGTAGCCTGACAGGAGGCTCCTACAATGAGCAGTTCTTC.

The table lists this clonotype with many counts. The chain recombines TRBV29-1 with TRBJ2-4; D is unclear. Germline V gene sequence: CDR1 SQVTM, CDR2 ANQGSEA. V was trimmed by 7 bases and J by 8 bases, leaving 12 bases between them. CDR3 length equals 11 residues. The CDR3 DNA sequence: TGCAGCGCCTCCTCTGGAGACATTCAGTACTTC. Residues: CSASSGDIQYF.

As concerns this clonotype: One base separates it from a far larger clone, so it is likely a read error. The chain couples TRBV28 to TRBJ2-1, with TRBD1 matching 9 bases. CDR3 length: 13 residues. Germline-derived CDR1 and CDR2 are MDHEN and SYDVKM. The V segment lost 11 bases and the J segment 10 bases; nucleotides outside the gene matches: 12. CDR3 protein: CALRDRVTYEQFF. In DNA, the CDR3 is TGTGCCCTCAGGGACAGGGTAACCTACGAGCAGTTCTTC.

The rearrangement uses TRBV18 and TRBJ2-7; no definite D call. CDR3 length: 15 residues. V shed 1 base and J shed 5 bases, with 15 bases lying between them. The germline CDR1 and CDR2 sequences are KGHSH and LQKENI. The CDR3 sequence: CASSPRASRINEQYF. CDR3 coding DNA: TGTGCCAGCTCACCACGCGCGTCTAGGATAAACGAGCAGTACTTC.

This chain uses TRBV7-2 with TRBJ2-1; maybe TRBD1 (5 bases). The CDR3 runs 15 residues. The V end was cut by 5 bases, the J end by 0 bases, with 11 bases between. The V gene's germline CDR1 is SGHTA and CDR2 FQGNSA. The CDR3 sequence: CASSPTRGSYNEQFF. The CDR3 nucleotides are TGTGCCAGCAGCCCGACAAGGGGCTCCTACAATGAGCAGTTCTTC.

This clonotype was seen repeatedly, ten times or more. This chain links TRBV28 with TRBJ1-1, with D maybe TRBD1 (5 bases). The germline V gene encodes CDR1 MDHEN and CDR2 SYDVKM. This CDR3 region has 12 residues. The germline V and J ends were trimmed by 3 bases and 4 bases, with 6 bases remaining between them. CDR3 coding DNA: TGTGCCAGCAGTTTTGGGGGCACTGAAGCTTTCTTT. It is translated as CASSFGGTEAFF.

Details on this clonotype: A read error is the likely source, as a far larger clone sits one nucleotide away. The chain couples TRBV12-3 or TRBV12-4 to TRBJ2-4, with TRBD1 matching 10 bases. J was trimmed by 13 bases and V by 8 bases; bases with no gene match: 11. The CDR3 has 13 residues. Here the CDR3 reads CASQGQGRNEQYF. CDR3 coding DNA: TGTGCCAGCCAGGGACAGGGGCGGAATGAGCAGTACTTC.

CDR3: CSAQGFWYGYTF. DNA for the CDR3: TGCAGTGCCCAGGGGTTTTGGTATGGCTACACCTTC. V usage is TRBV20-1 and J usage is TRBJ1-2, with D possibly TRBD1 on 6 matching bases. This CDR3 has 12 amino acids. Trimming removed 6 bases from V and 5 bases from J, with 13 bases in between. CDR1 is DFQATT and CDR2 is SNEGSKA in the germline V gene (reference sequence).

Note on this clonotype: The junction and the germline gene differ at one end; a read error may be behind it. The chain has TRBV2 and TRBJ1-6; 7 positions agree with TRBD1. The length of the CDR3 is 16 residues. CDR1 SNHLY and CDR2 FYNNEI come from the germline V gene. CDR3 protein: CASSPQGQAYNSPRHF. The CDR3 coding sequence is TGTGCCAGCAGTCCACAAGGACAGGCCTATAATTCACCCCGCCACTTT.

The sample holds many counts of this clonotype. The chain combines TRBV4-1 with TRBJ2-1; 10 bases fit TRBD1. The V and J ends lost 6 bases and 9 bases, in that order; junction bases with no gene match: 11. Germline-derived CDR1 and CDR2 are MGHRA and YSYEKL. The CDR3 sequence is 15 residues long. This CDR3 reads CASRGTGAKAGEQFF. DNA for the CDR3: TGCGCCAGCAGAGGGACAGGGGCCAAGGCAGGTGAGCAGTTCTTC.

This clonotype was seen many times. The CDR3 DNA reads as TGCAGTGCTAGACAGACTCAAGGGCTCTACGAGCAGTACTTC. It encodes CSARQTQGLYEQYF. The genes are TRBV20-1 and TRBJ2-7; D is uncertain. CDR1 is DFQATT and CDR2 is SNEGSKA in the germline V gene (reference sequence). The CDR3 totals 14 residues. V gave up 2 bases and J gave up 3 bases, with 14 bases separating them.

This clonotype was detected only a few times. The rearrangement uses TRBV18 and TRBJ2-1; 10 nucleotides match TRBD2. This CDR3 is built from 16 residues. J lost 3 bases, V lost 2 bases, and 4 bases had no gene match. Looked up from germline, CDR1 is KGHSH and CDR2 is LQKENI. The CDR3: CASSPWASGSYNEQFF. The CDR3 nucleotides read TGTGCCAGCTCACCATGGGCTAGCGGGAGCTACAATGAGCAGTTCTTC. The complete variable domain, with remaining parts taken from reference TRBV18 and TRBJ2-1, reads NAGVMQNPRHLVRRRGQEARLRCSPMKGHSHVYWYRQLPEEGLKFMVYLQKENIIDESGMPKERFSAEFPKEGPSILRIQQVVRGDSAAYFCASSPWASGSYNEQFFGPGTRLTVL.

This clonotype was found many times. The chain links TRBV9 to TRBJ2-7, with D tentatively TRBD1 (6 bases). CDR3 size: 14 residues. CDR1 and CDR2 from the germline V gene are SGDLS and YYNGEE. Deletions cut 0 bases from V and 5 bases from J, with 12 bases between. CDR3 amino acids: CASSVATGFDEQYF. The CDR3 region has the DNA TGTGCCAGCAGCGTAGCTACAGGGTTCGACGAGCAGTACTTC.

CDR3 nucleotide sequence: TGCAGTGCTGCCCCGGGGGGAGGGCGGGGAGAGACCCAGTACTTC. This gives the protein CSAAPGGGRGETQYF. This rearrangement joins TRBV20-1 to TRBJ2-5, with 7 nucleotides matching TRBD2. The CDR3 spans 15 residues. Unmatched junction bases numbered 13, after V lost 5 bases and J lost 4 bases. Germline-derived CDR1 and CDR2 are DFQATT and SNEGSKA (reference sequence).

This clonotype was picked up a small number of times. The rearrangement links TRBV5-1 to TRBJ1-6; weak D call: TRBD1 (5 bases). The germline V gene encodes CDR1 SGHRS and CDR2 YFSETQ. Trimming took off 0 bases at V and 7 bases at J, with 11 bases between the two ends. This CDR3 is 15 amino acids long. CDR3 nucleotides: TGCGCCAGCAGCTTGGGGGACCCATCCAATTCACCCCTCCACTTT. Its protein is CASSLGDPSNSPLHF.